This T cell receptor beta chain was sequenced during a study of T-cell reconstitution after alpha-beta-depleted transplantation in children. Unique molecular identifiers were incorporated when the TCRbeta library was constructed. From the PCR reads, TCRdb called clonotypes with MiXCR, one entry per CDR3 protein. The profile shows 600,000 to 700,000 distinct CDR3 sequences, 16% of them singletons. The CDR3 runs 12 residues. Germline CDR1 is SQVTM and CDR2 is ANQGSEA. The V and J ends lost 0 bases and 6 bases respectively, with 8 bases between them. The source of this sequence is a human donor who donated a stem cell graft to a child with acute myeloid leukemia. The specimen comprised PBMCs from the stem cell graft donor, sampled from the stem cell graft. This chain links TRBV29-1 with TRBJ1-1; no clear D. The CDR3 spells CSVEDLASEAFF. The DNA for the CDR3 is TGCAGCGTTGAAGATTTAGCCTCTGAAGCTTTCTTT.